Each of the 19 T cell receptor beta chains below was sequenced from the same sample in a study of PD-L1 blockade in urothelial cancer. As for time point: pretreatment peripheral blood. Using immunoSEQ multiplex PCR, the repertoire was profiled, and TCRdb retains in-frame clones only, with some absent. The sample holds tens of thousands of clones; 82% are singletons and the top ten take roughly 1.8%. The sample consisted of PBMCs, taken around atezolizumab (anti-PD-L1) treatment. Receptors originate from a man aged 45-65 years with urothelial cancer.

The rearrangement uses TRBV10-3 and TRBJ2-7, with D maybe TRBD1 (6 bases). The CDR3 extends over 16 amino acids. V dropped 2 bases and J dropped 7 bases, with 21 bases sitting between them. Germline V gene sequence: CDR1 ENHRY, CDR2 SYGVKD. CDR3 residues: CAISEAGGQGSREQYV. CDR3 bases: TGTGCCATCAGTGAGGCTGGGGGCCAGGGTTCGCGAGAGCAGTACGTC.

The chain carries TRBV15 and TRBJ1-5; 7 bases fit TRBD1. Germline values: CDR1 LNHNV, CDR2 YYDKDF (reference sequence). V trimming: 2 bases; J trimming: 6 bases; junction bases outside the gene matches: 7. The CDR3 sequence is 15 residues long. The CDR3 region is CATSRKGGSGQPQHF. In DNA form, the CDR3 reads TGTGCCACCAGCAGAAAAGGGGGCTCAGGTCAGCCCCAGCATTTT.

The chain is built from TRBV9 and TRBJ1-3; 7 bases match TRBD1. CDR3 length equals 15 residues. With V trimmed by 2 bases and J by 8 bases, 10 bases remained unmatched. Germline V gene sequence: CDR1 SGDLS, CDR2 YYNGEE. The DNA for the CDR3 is TGTGCCAGCAGCGTGGCTGGGACAGTAAAAGACACCATATATTTT. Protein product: CASSVAGTVKDTIYF. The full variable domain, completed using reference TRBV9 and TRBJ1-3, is DSGVTQTPKHLITATGQRVTLRCSPRSGDLSVYWYQQSLDQGLQFLIQYYNGEERAKGNILERFSAQQFPDLHSELNLSSLELGDSALYFCASSVAGTVKDTIYFGEGSWLTVV.

The chain's CDR3 is CASSNWDTGYEQYV. CDR3 bases: TGTGCCAGCAGCAATTGGGACACCGGCTACGAGCAGTACGTC. The V call is TRBV21-1, the J call TRBJ2-7; the table names TRBD1, a call not compared with the DNA. TRBV21-1 is a recognized pseudogene. The length of the CDR3 is 14 residues.

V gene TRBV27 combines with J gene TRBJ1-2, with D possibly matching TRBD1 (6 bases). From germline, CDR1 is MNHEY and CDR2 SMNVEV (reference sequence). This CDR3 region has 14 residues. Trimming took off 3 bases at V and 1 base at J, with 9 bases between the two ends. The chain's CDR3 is CASSFEQGNYGYTF. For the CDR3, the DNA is TGTGCCAGCAGTTTTGAACAGGGTAACTATGGCTACACCTTC.

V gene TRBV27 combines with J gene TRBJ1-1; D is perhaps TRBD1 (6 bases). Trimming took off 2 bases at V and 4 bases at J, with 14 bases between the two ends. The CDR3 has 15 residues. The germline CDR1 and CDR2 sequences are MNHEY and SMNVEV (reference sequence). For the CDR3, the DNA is TGTGCCAGCAGTTTAAAGCCCCAGGGGAGCACTGAAGCTTTCTTT. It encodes CASSLKPQGSTEAFF.

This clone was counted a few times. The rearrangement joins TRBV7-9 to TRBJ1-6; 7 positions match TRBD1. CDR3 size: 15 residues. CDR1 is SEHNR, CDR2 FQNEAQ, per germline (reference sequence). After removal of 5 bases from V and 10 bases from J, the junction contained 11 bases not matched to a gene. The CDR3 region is CASSAPTGLLSPLHF. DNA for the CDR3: TGTGCCAGCAGCGCCCCGACAGGGCTATTGTCACCCCTCCACTTT.

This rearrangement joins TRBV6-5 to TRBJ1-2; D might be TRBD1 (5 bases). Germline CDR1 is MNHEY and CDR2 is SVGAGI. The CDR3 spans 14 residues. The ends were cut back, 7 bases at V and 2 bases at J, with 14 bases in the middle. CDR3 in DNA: TGTGCCAGCATTGGGGGAGGGGCGAACTATGGCTACACCTTC. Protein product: CASIGGGANYGYTF.

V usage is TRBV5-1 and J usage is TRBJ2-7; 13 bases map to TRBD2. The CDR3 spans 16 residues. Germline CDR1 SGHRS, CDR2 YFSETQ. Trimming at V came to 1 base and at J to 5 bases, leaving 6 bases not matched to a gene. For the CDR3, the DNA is TGCGCCAGCAGCTTGACCGGACTAGCGGGAGTTGACGAGCAGTACTTC. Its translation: CASSLTGLAGVDEQYF.

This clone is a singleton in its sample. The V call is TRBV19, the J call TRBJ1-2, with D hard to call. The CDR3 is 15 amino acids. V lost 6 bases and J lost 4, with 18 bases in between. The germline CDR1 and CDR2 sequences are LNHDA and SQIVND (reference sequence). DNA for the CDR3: TGTGCCAGTAGGCAGACGGAGCTTCTACGCTATGGCTACACCTTC. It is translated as CASRQTELLRYGYTF.

CDR3 region: CASSEIGLAGRKEQYF. In DNA form, the CDR3 reads TGTGCCAGCAGTGAGATAGGACTAGCGGGACGTAAGGAGCAGTACTTC. The chain is built from TRBV6-1 and TRBJ2-7; 12 bases map to TRBD2. This CDR3 is built from 16 residues. Germline assignment: CDR1 MNHNS and CDR2 SASEGT. The V gene end was trimmed by 3 bases and the J gene end by 7 bases; junction bases not matched to a gene: 10.

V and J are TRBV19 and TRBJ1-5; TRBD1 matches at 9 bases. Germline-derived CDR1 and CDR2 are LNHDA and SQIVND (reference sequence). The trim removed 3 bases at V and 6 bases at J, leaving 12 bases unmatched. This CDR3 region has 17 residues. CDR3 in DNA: TGTGCCAGTAGTATGTTCACCGGGACAGGGACGGTTCAGCCCCAGCATTTT. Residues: CASSMFTGTGTVQPQHF.

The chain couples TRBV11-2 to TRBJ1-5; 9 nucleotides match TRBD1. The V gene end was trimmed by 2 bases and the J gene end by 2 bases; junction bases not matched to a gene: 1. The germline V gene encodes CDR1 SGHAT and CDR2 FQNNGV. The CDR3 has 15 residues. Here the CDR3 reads CASSLRQGGNQPQHF. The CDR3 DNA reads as TGTGCCAGCAGCTTACGACAGGGGGGCAATCAGCCCCAGCATTTT.

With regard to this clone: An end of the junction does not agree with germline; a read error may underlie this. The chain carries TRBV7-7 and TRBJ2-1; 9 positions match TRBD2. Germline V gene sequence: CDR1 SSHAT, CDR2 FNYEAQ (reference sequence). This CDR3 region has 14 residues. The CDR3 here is CASSLAGAPKEQFF. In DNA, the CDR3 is TGTGCTAGCAGCTTAGCGGGAGCCCCGAAGGAGCAGTTCTTC.

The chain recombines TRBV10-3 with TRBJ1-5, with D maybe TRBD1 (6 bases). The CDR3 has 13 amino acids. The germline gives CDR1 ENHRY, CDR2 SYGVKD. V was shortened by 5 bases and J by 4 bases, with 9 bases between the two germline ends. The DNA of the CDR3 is TGTGCCATCAGTACGACAGGAAATCAGCCCCAGCATTTT. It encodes CAISTTGNQPQHF.

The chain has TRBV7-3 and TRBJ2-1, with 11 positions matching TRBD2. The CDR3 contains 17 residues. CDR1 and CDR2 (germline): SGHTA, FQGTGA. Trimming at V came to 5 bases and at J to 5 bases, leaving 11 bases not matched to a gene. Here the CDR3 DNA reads TGTGCCAGCAGCCCGACTAGCGGGGCTGGGCTTCACAATGAGCAGTTCTTC. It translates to CASSPTSGAGLHNEQFF.

CDR3 sequence (DNA): TGTGCCAGCAGCCAAGACGGGGGGCACGGCTACACCTTC. Encoded protein: CASSQDGGHGYTF. The chain carries TRBV7-9 and TRBJ1-2; D is perhaps TRBD1 (6 bases). Germline lookup yields CDR1 SEHNR and CDR2 FQNEAQ (reference sequence). Trimming removed 5 bases from V and 8 bases from J, with 15 bases in between. The CDR3 has 13 amino acids.

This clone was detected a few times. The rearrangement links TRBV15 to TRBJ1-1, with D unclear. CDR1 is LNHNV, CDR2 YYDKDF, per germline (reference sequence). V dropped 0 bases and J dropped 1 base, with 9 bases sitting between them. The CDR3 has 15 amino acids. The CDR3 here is CATSRDANRNTEAFF. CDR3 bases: TGTGCCACCAGCAGAGATGCTAACAGGAACACTGAAGCTTTCTTT.

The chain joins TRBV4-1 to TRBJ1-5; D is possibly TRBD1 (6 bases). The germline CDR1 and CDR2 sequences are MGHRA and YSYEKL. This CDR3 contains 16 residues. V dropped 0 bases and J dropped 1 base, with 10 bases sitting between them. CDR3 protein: CASSQDGRGSNQPQHF. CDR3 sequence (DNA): TGCGCCAGCAGCCAAGATGGCAGGGGAAGCAATCAGCCCCAGCATTTT.